This TCR beta chain emerged from a study of blood T cell repertoires in COVID-19. Per the original data handling: The authors estimated nucleated cell counts from reference gene primer amplification. The assay was immunoSEQ multiplex PCR, and TCRdb's table has in-frame clones only and misses some. V and J calls and clone size are those listed in that table; D and trimming were worked out from the DNA. The sample records 450,000 to 500,000 clones, roughly nine tenths being singletons. Categorization into cohorts depended on clinical history that participants reported. The source is a woman aged 18-29 years who had recovered from COVID-19. Source material: PBMCs or T cells enriched from blood (not recorded which).

CDR3 sequence reads: CASSLSGARGNTIYF. The CDR3 nucleotides read TGTGCCAGCAGTTTATCAGGGGCGCGAGGAAACACCATATATTTT. V usage is TRBV27 and J usage is TRBJ1-3; perhaps TRBD1 as D (5 bases). Germline CDR1 MNHEY, CDR2 SMNVEV (reference sequence). The CDR3 loop spans 15 amino acids. Trimming removed 0 bases from V and 4 bases from J, with 10 bases in between.